This T cell receptor (beta chain) was observed in a study of human T cells and chemical hapten exposure. The time point was: pre-sensitization, week 0. Treatment in this sample: therapeutic diphenylcyclopropenone sensitization with weekly scalp DPC. CDR3 length: 17 residues. The germline gives CDR1 SGHVS, CDR2 FQNEAQ. V dropped 6 bases and J dropped 0; count of bases not matched to a gene: 11. This clonotype has only a few counts. TCRdb itself ran the RACE reads through MiXCR, one entry per CDR3 protein. This table has approximately 79,000 distinct CDR3 sequences, 8.5% appearing once. The chain combines TRBV7-8 with TRBJ2-3, with TRBD2 identical over 8 bases. Specimen: whole blood, collected in connection with sensitization to the hapten diphenylcyclopropenone (DPC). This TCR was recovered from a man between 35 and 55 years old with alopecia areata. Some clones in this sample may be carry-over from other donors' samples. The CDR3 loop is CASRVSGALSSTDTQYF. The DNA of the CDR3 is TGTGCCAGCAGGGTTAGCGGGGCCCTCTCTAGCACAGATACGCAGTATTTT. Drawing the rest from reference TRBV7-8 and TRBJ2-3, the complete variable domain is GAGVSQSPRYKVAKRGQDVALRCDPISGHVSLFWYQQALGQGPEFLTYFQNEAQLDKSGLPSDRFFAERPEGSVSTLKIQRTQQEDSAVYLCASRVSGALSSTDTQYFGPGTRLTVL.